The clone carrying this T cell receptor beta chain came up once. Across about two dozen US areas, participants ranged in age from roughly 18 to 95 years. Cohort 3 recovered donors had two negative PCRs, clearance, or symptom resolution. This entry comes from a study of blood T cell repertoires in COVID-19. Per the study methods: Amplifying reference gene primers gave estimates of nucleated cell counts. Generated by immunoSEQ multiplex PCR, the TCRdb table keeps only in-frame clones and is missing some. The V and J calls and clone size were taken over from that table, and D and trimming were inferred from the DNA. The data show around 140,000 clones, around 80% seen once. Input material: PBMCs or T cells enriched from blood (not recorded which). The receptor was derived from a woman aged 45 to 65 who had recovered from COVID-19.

The CDR3 spells CASSLRTGPEKLFF. CDR3 sequence (DNA): TGTGCCAGCAGCTTAAGGACAGGGCCCGAAAAACTGTTTTTT. The chain combines TRBV5-4 with TRBJ1-4; TRBD1 agrees at 8 bases. The CDR3 length is 14 residues. V was pared by 2 bases and J by 8 bases, with 5 bases of the junction left unmatched. CDR1 SGHNT and CDR2 YYREEE come from the germline V gene (reference sequence).